This TCR beta chain was captured by sequencing in a study of T cells after posttransplantation cyclophosphamide. Points from the study as a whole: TRB overlap between skin or GI tissue T cells and blood was limited. Later post-transplant blood repertoires were often dominated by donor CD8+ memory clones. Recipient CMV seropositivity and CMV reactivation strongly tracked TRB clonality.

TCRdb's copy holds only in-frame clones and misses some; the assay was immunoSEQ multiplex PCR. The sample lists about 22,000 clones, roughly 70% occurring once. This clone has only one observation. The antigen remains unidentified. The sequence came from an older woman in good health, CMV-negative, and a related stem cell transplant donor. The specimen sequenced was memory CD4+ T cells sorted from PBMCs.

CDR3 coding DNA: TGTGCCAAAGGGACTAGCGGGAGGTCCTACGAGCAGTACTTC. It encodes CAKGTSGRSYEQYF. The chain is built from TRBV5-4 and TRBJ2-7; TRBD2 matches at 15 bases. This CDR3 contains 14 residues. The germline V gene encodes CDR1 SGHNT and CDR2 YYREEE (reference sequence). Trimming cost V 9 bases and J 1 base; bases outside gene matches: 2.